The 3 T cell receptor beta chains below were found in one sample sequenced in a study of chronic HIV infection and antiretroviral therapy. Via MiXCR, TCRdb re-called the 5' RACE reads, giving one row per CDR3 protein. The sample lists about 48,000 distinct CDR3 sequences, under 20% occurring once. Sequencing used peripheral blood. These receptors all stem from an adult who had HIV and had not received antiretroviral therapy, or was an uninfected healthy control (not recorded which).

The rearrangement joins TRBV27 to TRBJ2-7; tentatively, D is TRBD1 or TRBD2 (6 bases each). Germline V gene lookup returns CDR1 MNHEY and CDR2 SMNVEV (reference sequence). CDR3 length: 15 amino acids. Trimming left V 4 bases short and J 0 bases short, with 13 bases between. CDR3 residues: CASSYGGGSSYEQYF. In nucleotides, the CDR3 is TGTGCCAGCAGTTATGGAGGGGGGAGCTCCTACGAGCAGTACTTC.

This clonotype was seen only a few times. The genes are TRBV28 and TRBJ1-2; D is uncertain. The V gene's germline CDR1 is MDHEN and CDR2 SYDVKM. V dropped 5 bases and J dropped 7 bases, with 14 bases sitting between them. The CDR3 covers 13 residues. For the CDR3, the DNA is TGTGCCAGCAGTCCAACACGACCGGGTGGCTACACCTTC. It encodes CASSPTRPGGYTF.

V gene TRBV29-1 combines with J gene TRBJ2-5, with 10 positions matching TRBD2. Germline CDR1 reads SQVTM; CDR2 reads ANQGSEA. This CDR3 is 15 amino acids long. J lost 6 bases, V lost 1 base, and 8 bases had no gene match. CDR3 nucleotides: TGCAGCGTTGAAGCGCTAGCGGGAGTCGGACAGACCCAGTACTTC. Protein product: CSVEALAGVGQTQYF.